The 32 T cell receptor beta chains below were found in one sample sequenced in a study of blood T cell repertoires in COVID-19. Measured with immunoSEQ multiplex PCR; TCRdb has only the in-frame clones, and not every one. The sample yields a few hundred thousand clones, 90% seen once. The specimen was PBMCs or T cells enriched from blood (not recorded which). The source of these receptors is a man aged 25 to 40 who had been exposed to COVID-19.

The CDR3 region is CAWSVIGGYGYTF. The CDR3 DNA is TGTGCCTGGAGTGTTATAGGGGGCTATGGCTACACCTTC. The chain links TRBV30 to TRBJ1-2; perhaps TRBD1 as D (6 bases). The CDR3 consists of 13 residues. The V end was cut by 0 bases, the J end by 4 bases, with 9 bases between. Per the germline V gene, CDR1 is GTSNPN and CDR2 is SVGIG (reference sequence).

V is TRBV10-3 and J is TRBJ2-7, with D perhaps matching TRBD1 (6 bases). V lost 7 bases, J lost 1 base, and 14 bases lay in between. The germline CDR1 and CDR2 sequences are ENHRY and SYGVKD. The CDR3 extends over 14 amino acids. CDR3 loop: CAITQGKNSYEQYF. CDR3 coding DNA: TGTGCCATCACCCAGGGGAAAAATTCCTACGAGCAGTACTTC.

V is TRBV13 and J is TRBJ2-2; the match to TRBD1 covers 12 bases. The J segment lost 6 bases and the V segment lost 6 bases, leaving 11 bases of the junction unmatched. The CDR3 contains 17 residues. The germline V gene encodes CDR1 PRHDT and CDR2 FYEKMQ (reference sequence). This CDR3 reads CASRGTGGILLPGELFF. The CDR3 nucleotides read TGTGCCAGCAGGGGGACAGGGGGCATCCTACTCCCCGGGGAGCTGTTTTTT.

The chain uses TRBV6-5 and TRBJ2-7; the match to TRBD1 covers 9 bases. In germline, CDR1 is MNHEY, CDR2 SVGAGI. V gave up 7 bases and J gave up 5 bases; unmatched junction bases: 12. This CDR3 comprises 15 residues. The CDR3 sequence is CASTSPGQGINEQYF. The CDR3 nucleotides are TGTGCCAGCACCTCACCGGGACAGGGAATTAACGAGCAGTACTTC.

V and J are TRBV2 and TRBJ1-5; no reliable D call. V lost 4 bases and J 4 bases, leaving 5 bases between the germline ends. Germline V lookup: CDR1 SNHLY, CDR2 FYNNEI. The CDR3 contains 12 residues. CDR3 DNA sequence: TGTGCCAGCAGTGCCGGTAATCAGCCCCAGCATTTT. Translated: CASSAGNQPQHF. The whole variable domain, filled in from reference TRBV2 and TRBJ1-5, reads EPEVTQTPSHQVTQMGQEVILRCVPISNHLYFYWYRQILGQKVEFLVSFYNNEISEKSEIFDDQFSVERPDGSNFTLKIRSTKLEDSAMYFCASSAGNQPQHFGDGTRLSIL.

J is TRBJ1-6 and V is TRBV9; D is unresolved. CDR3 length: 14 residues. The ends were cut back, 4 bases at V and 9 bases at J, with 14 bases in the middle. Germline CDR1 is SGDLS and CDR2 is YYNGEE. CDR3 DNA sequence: TGTGCCAGCAGCTTAATGAACGAGGGTTCACCCCTCCACTTT. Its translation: CASSLMNEGSPLHF.

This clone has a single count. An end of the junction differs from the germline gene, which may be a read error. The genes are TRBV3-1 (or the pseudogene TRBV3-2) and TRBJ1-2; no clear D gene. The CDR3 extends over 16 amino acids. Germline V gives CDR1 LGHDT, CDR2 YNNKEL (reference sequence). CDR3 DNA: TGTGCCAGCAGACAAGCGCTCAAACTAACTAACTATGGCTACACCTTC. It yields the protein CASRQALKLTNYGYTF.

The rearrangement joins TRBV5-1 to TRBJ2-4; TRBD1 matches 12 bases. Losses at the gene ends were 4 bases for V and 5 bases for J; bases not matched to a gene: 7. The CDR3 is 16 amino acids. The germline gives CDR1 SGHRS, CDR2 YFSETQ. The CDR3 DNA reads TGCGCCAGCAGCGTATTCGGGACAGGGGGCCAAAACATTCAGTACTTC. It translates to CASSVFGTGGQNIQYF.

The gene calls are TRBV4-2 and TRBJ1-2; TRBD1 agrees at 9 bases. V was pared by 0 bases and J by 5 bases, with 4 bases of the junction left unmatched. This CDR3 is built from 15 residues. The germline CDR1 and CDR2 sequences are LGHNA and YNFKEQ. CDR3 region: CASSQETGGRYGYTF. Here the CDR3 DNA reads TGTGCCAGCAGCCAAGAGACAGGGGGAAGATATGGCTACACCTTC.

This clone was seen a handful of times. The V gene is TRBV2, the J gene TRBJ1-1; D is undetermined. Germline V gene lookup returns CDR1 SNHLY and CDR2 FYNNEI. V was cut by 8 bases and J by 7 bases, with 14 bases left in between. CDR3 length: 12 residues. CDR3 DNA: TGTGCCAGCTCTTCCCATCGCGGTGAAGCTTTCTTT. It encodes CASSSHRGEAFF.

The CDR3 spells CASSLTTGAGELFF. CDR3 nucleotide sequence: TGTGCCAGCAGCCTAACGACAGGCGCCGGGGAGCTGTTTTTT. The chain carries TRBV7-9 and TRBJ2-2; weak D call: TRBD1 (6 bases). This CDR3 has 14 residues. Germline assignment: CDR1 SEHNR and CDR2 FQNEAQ (reference sequence). V dropped 5 bases and J dropped 6 bases, with 13 bases sitting between them.

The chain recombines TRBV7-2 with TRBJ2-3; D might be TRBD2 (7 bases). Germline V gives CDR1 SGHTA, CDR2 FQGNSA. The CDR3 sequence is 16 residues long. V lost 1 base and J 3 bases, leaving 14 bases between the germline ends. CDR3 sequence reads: CASSLVGGAFTDTQYF. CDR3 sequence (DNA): TGTGCCAGCAGCTTAGTTGGGGGGGCCTTTACAGATACGCAGTATTTT.

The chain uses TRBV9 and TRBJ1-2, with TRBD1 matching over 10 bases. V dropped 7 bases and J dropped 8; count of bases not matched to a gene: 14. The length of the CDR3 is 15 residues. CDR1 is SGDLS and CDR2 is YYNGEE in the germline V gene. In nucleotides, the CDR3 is TGTGCCAGCTCGGGGGACAGGGGACCGTATGGCGGCTACACCTTC. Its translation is CASSGDRGPYGGYTF.

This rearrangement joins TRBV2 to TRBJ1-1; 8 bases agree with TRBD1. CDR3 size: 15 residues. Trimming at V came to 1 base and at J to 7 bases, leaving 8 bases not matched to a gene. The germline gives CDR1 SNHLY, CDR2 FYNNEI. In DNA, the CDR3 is TGTGCCAGCAGTGAAGACGGGACAGGTGATCTTGAAGCTTTCTTT. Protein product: CASSEDGTGDLEAFF.

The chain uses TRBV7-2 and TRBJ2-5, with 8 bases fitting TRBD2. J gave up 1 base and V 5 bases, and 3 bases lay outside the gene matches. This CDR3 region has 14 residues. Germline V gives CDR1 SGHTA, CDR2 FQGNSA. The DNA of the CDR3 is TGTGCCAGCAGCACTAGCGGAGTCCAAGAGACCCAGTACTTC. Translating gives CASSTSGVQETQYF. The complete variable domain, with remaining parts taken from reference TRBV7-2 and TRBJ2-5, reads GAGVSQSPSNKVTEKGKDVELRCDPISGHTALYWYRQSLGQGLEFLIYFQGNSAPDKSGLPSDRFSAERTGGSVSTLTIQRTQQEDSAVYLCASSTSGVQETQYFGPGTRLLVL.

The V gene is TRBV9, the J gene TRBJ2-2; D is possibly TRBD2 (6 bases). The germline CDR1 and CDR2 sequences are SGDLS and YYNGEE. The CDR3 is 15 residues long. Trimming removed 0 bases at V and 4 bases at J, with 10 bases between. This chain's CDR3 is CASSVVGGGTGELFF. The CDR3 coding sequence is TGTGCCAGCAGCGTAGTGGGAGGTGGCACCGGGGAGCTGTTTTTT.

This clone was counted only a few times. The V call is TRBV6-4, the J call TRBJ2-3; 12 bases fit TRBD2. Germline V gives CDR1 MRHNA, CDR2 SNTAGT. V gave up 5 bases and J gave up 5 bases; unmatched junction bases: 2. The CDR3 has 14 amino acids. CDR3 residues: CASSLAGGQDTQYF. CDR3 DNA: TGTGCCAGCAGTCTAGCGGGGGGGCAAGATACGCAGTATTTT.

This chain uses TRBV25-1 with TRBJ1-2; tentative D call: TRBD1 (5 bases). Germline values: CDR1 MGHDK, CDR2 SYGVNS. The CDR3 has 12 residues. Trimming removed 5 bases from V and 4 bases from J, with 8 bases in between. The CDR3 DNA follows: TGTGCCAGCAGTTGGGGCACCTATGGCTACACCTTC. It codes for CASSWGTYGYTF.

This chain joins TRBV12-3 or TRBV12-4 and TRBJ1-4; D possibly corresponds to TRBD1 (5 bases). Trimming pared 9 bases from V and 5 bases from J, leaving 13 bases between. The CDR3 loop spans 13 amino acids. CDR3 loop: CASARGLNEKLFF. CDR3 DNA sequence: TGTGCCAGTGCAAGGGGTCTGAATGAAAAACTGTTTTTT.

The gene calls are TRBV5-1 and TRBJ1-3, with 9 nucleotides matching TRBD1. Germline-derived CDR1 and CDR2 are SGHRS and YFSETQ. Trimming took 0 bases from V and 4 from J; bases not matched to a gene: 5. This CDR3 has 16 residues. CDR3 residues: CASSLDGTGSGNTIYF. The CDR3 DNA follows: TGCGCCAGCAGCTTGGATGGGACAGGGTCCGGAAACACCATATATTTT.

The chain's CDR3 is CASSPQWTENTEAFF. For the CDR3, the DNA is TGTGCCAGCTCACCACAGTGGACAGAGAACACTGAAGCTTTCTTT. The rearrangement joins TRBV18 to TRBJ1-1; D perhaps matches TRBD1 (6 bases). Trimming cost V 1 base and J 1 base, with 10 bases left between them. The germline gives CDR1 KGHSH, CDR2 LQKENI. This CDR3 has 15 residues.

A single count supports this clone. Written as DNA, the CDR3 is TGTGCCAGCAGCCAAGTCCTTGTAGCGGGGGGCGAACAAGAGACCCAGTACTTC. Protein sequence: CASSQVLVAGGEQETQYF. The chain recombines TRBV3-1 (or the pseudogene TRBV3-2) with TRBJ2-5; 10 bases are shared with TRBD2. After removal of 1 base from V and 2 bases from J, the junction contained 10 bases not matched to a gene. CDR3 length: 18 residues. The V gene's germline CDR1 is LGHDT and CDR2 YNNKEL (reference sequence).

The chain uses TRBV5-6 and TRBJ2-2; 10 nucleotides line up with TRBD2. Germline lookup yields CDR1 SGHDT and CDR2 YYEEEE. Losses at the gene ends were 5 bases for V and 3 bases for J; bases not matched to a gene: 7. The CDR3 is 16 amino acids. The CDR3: CASRPQLAGYTGELFF. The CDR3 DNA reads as TGTGCCAGCAGACCACAACTAGCGGGGTACACCGGGGAGCTGTTTTTT.

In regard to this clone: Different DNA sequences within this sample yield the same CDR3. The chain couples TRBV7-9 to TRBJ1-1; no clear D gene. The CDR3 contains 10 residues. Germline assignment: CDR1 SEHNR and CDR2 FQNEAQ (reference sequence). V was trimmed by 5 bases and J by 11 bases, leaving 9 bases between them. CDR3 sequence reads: CASSLTEAFF. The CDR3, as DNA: TGTGCCAGCAGCCTAACAGAGGCTTTCTTT.

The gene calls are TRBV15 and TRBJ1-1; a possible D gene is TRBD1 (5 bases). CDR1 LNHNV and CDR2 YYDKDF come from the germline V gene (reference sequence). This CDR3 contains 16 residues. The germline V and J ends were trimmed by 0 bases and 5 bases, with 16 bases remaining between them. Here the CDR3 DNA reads TGTGCCACCAGCAGAGATCGGGGGACTGGAAGGACTGAAGCTTTCTTT. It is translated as CATSRDRGTGRTEAFF.

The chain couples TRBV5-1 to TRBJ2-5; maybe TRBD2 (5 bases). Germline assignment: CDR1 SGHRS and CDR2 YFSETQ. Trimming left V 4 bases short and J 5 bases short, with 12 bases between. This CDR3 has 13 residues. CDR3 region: CASSPSGLETQYF. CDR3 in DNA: TGCGCCAGCAGCCCCTCCGGACTGGAGACCCAGTACTTC.

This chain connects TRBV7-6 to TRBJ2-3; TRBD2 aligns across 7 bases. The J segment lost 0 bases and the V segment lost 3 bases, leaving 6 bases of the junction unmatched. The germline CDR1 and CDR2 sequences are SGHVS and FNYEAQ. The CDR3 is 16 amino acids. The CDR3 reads CASSLIASGSTDTQYF. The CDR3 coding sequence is TGTGCCAGCAGCTTGATAGCTAGCGGTAGCACAGATACGCAGTATTTT.

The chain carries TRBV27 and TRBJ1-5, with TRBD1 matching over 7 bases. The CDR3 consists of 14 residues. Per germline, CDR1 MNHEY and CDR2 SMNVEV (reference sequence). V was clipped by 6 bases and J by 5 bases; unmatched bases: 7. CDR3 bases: TGTGCCAGCAGCCAAGGGGGCGCCTATCAGCCCCAGCATTTT. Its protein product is CASSQGGAYQPQHF.

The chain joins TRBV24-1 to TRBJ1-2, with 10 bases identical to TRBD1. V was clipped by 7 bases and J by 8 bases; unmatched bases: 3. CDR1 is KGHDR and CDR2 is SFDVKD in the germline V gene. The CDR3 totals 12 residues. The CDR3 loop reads CATRGDRGGYTF. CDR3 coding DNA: TGTGCCACCAGGGGGGACAGGGGCGGCTACACCTTC.

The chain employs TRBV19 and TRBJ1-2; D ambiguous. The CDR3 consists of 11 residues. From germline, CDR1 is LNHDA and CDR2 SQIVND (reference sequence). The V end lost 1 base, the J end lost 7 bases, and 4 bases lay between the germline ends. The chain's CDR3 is CASSIGSGYTF. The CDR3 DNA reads TGTGCCAGTAGTATAGGTAGTGGCTACACCTTC.

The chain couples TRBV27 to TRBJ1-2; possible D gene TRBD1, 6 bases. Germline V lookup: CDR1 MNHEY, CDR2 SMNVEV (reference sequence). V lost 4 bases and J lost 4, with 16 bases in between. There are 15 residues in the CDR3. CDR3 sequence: CASSSPLQGTYGYTF. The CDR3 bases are TGTGCCAGCAGTTCACCCCTACAGGGTACCTATGGCTACACCTTC.

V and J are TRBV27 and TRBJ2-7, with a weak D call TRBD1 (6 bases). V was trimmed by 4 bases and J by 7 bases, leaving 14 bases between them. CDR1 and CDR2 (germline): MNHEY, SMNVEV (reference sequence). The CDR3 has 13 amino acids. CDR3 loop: CASSYFNRAEQYF. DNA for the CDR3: TGTGCCAGCAGTTACTTCAACAGGGCTGAGCAGTACTTC.